This is a list of T cell receptor beta chains from one sample in a study of cytomegalovirus exposure and HLA in healthy donors. Clones were read by immunoSEQ multiplex PCR, and TCRdb kept only the in-frame ones, dropping some. The sample gives around 120,000 clones, around 80% of which show up once; approximately 3.6% is in the top ten. The sample was PBMCs. Receptor source: a young man in good health and CMV-seronegative. Both conserved end residues are part of each CDR3. D genes are given only for firm matches. Rows may omit the clone size; those that give it use once, few, many or a size class.

>TRBD1|TRBV4-1|14|.|TRBJ1-5
TGCGCCAGCAGCCACCCGACAGGGTTTCAGCCCCAGCATTTT
CASSHPTGFQPQHF
>TRBD1|TRBV5-1|16|medium-sized|TRBJ1-3
TGCGCCAGCAGCCCGACAGGGCCTAGCTCTGGAAACACCATATATTTT
CASSPTGPSSGNTIYF
>TRBD2|TRBV27|17|.|TRBJ2-1
TGTGCCAGCAGTAAACTAGCGGGTCCTAGCTCCTACAATGAGCAGTTCTTC
CASSKLAGPSSYNEQFF
>TRBD1|TRBV29-1|13|.|TRBJ2-7
TGCAGCGTTAAACAGGGGTCCCCCTACGAGCAGTACTTC
CSVKQGSPYEQYF
>.|TRBV5-1|14|.|TRBJ2-3
TGCGCCAGCAGCTTCTTACAGAACACAGATACGCAGTATTTT
CASSFLQNTDTQYF
>.|TRBV11-2|12|.|TRBJ2-5
TGTGCCAGCAGCTCAAACGGGGAGACCCAGTACTTC
CASSSNGETQYF
>.|TRBV11-2|12|.|TRBJ2-7
TGTGCCACCCTATTCGGGGGTAACGAGCAGTACTTC
CATLFGGNEQYF
>TRBD2|TRBV7-2|16|.|TRBJ2-1
TGTGCCAGCACCCTTAACCTAGCGGGGGCCTACAATGAGCAGTTCTTC
CASTLNLAGAYNEQFF
>TRBD1|TRBV27|16|.|TRBJ2-7
TGTGCCAGCAGTTTTCGTATGGGGACAGTTTCCTACGAGCAGTACTTC
CASSFRMGTVSYEQYF
>TRBD1|TRBV5-1|16|few|TRBJ1-4
TGCGCCAGCGGATCCGGGACAGGGTCCGATAATGAAAAACTGTTTTTT
CASGSGTGSDNEKLFF
>.|TRBV9|16|.|TRBJ2-2
TGTGCCAGCAGCGGCGGAACCTTAAAGAACACCGGGGAGCTGTTTTTT
CASSGGTLKNTGELFF
>TRBD1|TRBV19|17|.|TRBJ2-2
TGTGCCAGTACCCTTCGAGGGGGCAGGGCGAACACCGGGGAGCTGTTTTTT
CASTLRGGRANTGELFF
>TRBD1|TRBV7-6|17|.|TRBJ1-3
TGTGCCAGCAGCTTAGCTGGACAGGGCCCCTCTGGAAACACCATATATTTT
CASSLAGQGPSGNTIYF
>TRBD1|TRBV7-9|13|.|TRBJ1-5
TGTGCCAGCACCGACAGGGGAAATCAGCCCCAGCATTTT
CASTDRGNQPQHF
>TRBD2|TRBV7-6|16|.|TRBJ2-3
TGTGCCAGCAGCTTATCCGGGACTACTAGCACAGATACGCAGTATTTT
CASSLSGTTSTDTQYF
>.|TRBV5-1|13|.|TRBJ2-5
TGCGCCAGCAGCTCGGGACTTCGGGAGACCCAGTACTTC
CASSSGLRETQYF
>.|TRBV30|15|.|TRBJ1-2
TGTGCCTGGAGTTCCCCCGGGGGAGCAAACTATGGCTACACCTTC
CAWSSPGGANYGYTF
>.|TRBV28|11|.|TRBJ1-1
TGTGCCACCCTACTGAACACTGAAGCTTTCTTT
CATLLNTEAFF
>TRBD2|TRBV28|14|.|TRBJ2-7
TGTGCCAGCAGTTTACTAGCGGGATCGAGGGAGCAGTACTTC
CASSLLAGSREQYF
>TRBD1|TRBV5-1|15|.|TRBJ1-2
TGCGCCAGCGGAGGACACGGGACAGGGGACGGTGGCTACACCTTC
CASGGHGTGDGGYTF
>.|TRBV28|12|.|TRBJ1-1
TGTGCCAGCAGTTTATCGTACACTGAAGCTTTCTTT
CASSLSYTEAFF
>.|TRBV6-5|14|few|TRBJ2-7
TGTGCCAGCAGCCAACCTAGTTATCCCTACGAGCAGTACTTC
CASSQPSYPYEQYF
>TRBD1|TRBV13|15|.|TRBJ1-2
TGTGCCAGCAGCCCTCAGACAGGGCGACACTATGGCTACACCTTC
CASSPQTGRHYGYTF
>.|TRBV6-5|15|once|TRBJ2-7
TGTGCCAGCAGTTACTCGTACGGGAGCTCCTACGAGCAGTACTTC
CASSYSYGSSYEQYF
>.|TRBV2|16|.|TRBJ1-3
TGTGCCAGCACCGAAAGGGGGGGCTTCTCTGGAAACACCATATATTTT
CASTERGGFSGNTIYF
>TRBD1|TRBV27|13|.|TRBJ1-1
TGTGCCAGCTGCAGGGGGCTCGACACTGAAGCTTTCTTT
CASCRGLDTEAFF